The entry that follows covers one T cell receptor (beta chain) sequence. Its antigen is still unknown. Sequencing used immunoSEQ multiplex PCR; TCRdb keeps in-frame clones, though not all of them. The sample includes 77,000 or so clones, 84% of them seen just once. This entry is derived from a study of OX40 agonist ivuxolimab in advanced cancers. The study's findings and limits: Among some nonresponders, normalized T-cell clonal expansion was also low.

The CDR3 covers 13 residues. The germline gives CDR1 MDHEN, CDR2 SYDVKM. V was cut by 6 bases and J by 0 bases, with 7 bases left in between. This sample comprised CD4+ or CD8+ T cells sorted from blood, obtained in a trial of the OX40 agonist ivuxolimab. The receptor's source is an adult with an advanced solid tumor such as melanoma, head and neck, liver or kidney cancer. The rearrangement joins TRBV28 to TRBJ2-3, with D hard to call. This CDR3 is CASREPSTDTQYF. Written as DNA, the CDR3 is TGTGCCAGCAGGGAACCTAGCACAGATACGCAGTATTTT.